Shown below are 13 T cell receptor beta chains from a single sample sequenced in a study of CD4+ T cells in melanoma. Sequenced by immunoSEQ multiplex PCR; TCRdb stores in-frame clones only, minus some. This table has over 9,000 clones, approximately 66% appearing once. The sample taken for sequencing was cells from a culture (not recorded whether cultured in vitro). These receptors all come from a human donor with melanoma.

This clone was seen a handful of times. This sequence joins TRBV5-4 and TRBJ2-5; 10 bases map to TRBD2. The V segment lost 4 bases and the J segment 0 bases; nucleotides outside the gene matches: 6. Germline assignment: CDR1 SGHNT and CDR2 YYREEE (reference sequence). This CDR3 region has 16 residues. The CDR3 protein is CASSQGTSAYQETQYF. CDR3 nucleotide sequence: TGTGCCAGCAGCCAAGGGACTAGCGCGTACCAAGAGACCCAGTACTTC.

The rearrangement uses TRBV7-2 and TRBJ2-7; TRBD2 is a possible D gene (7 bases). This CDR3 has 15 amino acids. Per germline, CDR1 SGHTA and CDR2 FQGNSA. The V end lost 1 base, the J end lost 4 bases, and 14 bases lay between the germline ends. CDR3 sequence: CASSLVPGGRYEQYF. In DNA, the CDR3 is TGTGCCAGCAGCTTAGTTCCCGGGGGGCGGTACGAGCAGTACTTC.

This CDR3 reads CAIRAGGLGGYTF. CDR3 DNA: TGTGCCATCAGGGCAGGGGGCTTGGGTGGCTACACCTTC. V is TRBV10-3 and J is TRBJ1-2; TRBD1 agrees at 8 bases. Trimming cost V 6 bases and J 7 bases; bases outside gene matches: 7. This CDR3 is built from 13 residues. Per germline, CDR1 ENHRY and CDR2 SYGVKD.

This clone was seen more than once but under ten times. The chain recombines TRBV5-1 with TRBJ2-7; 12 nucleotides line up with TRBD1. Germline V gene lookup returns CDR1 SGHRS and CDR2 YFSETQ. This CDR3 has 16 amino acids. V shed 4 bases, J shed 4 bases, and the junction held 9 bases outside the gene matches. CDR3 DNA sequence: TGCGCCAGCAGCCGTGGGGGGACAGGGGGCGGATACGAGCAGTACTTC. This gives the protein CASSRGGTGGGYEQYF.

J is TRBJ1-5 and V is TRBV10-3, with 9 nucleotides matching TRBD1. CDR3 length: 15 residues. V shed 5 bases and J 7 bases; nucleotides not matched to a gene: 9. Germline CDR1 ENHRY, CDR2 SYGVKD. In DNA, the CDR3 is TGTGCCATCAGTAAGACAGGGGGAGTTTTCCAGCCCCAGCATTTT. This gives the protein CAISKTGGVFQPQHF.

Written as DNA, the CDR3 is TGTGCCAGCAGCCGCACTTCACCAGATACGCAGTATTTT. Residues: CASSRTSPDTQYF. The rearrangement links TRBV5-3 to TRBJ2-3; D not certain. TRBV5-3 is reported as an ORF; its role is uncertain. V lost 8 bases to trimming and J lost 4 bases, with 14 bases between them. CDR3 length equals 13 residues.

The chain couples TRBV19 to TRBJ1-5; tentatively, D is TRBD1 (6 bases). V shed 5 bases and J shed 0 bases, with 11 bases lying between them. Germline assignment: CDR1 LNHDA and CDR2 SQIVND (reference sequence). The CDR3 runs 15 residues. The DNA for the CDR3 is TGTGCCAGTAGTTCACAGGGTTATAGCAATCAGCCCCAGCATTTT. This encodes CASSSQGYSNQPQHF.

V and J are TRBV11-2 and TRBJ2-7; perhaps TRBD1 as D (5 bases). V was trimmed by 2 bases and J by 3 bases, leaving 11 bases between them. CDR1 and CDR2 from the germline V gene are SGHAT and FQNNGV. The CDR3 is made up of 14 amino acids. The CDR3 DNA sequence: TGTGCCAGCAGCTTATCGCAGGGTTACTACGAGCAGTACTTC. Protein product: CASSLSQGYYEQYF.

The genes are TRBV4-1 and TRBJ2-3; 8 bases match TRBD2. The CDR3 runs 17 residues. J was trimmed by 1 base and V by 0 bases; bases with no gene match: 6. Germline V gene data show CDR1 as MGHRA and CDR2 as YSYEKL. DNA of the CDR3: TGCGCCAGCAGCCAAGAACGTGGCGGGGGGCGCACAGATACGCAGTATTTT. Its protein product is CASSQERGGGRTDTQYF.

The genes are TRBV5-6 and TRBJ1-1; D gene uncertain. V lost 0 bases to trimming and J lost 0 bases, with 6 bases between them. CDR1 SGHDT and CDR2 YYEEEE come from the germline V gene. The CDR3 totals 14 residues. The CDR3 DNA follows: TGTGCCAGCAGCTTGGGTCGCCTGAACACTGAAGCTTTCTTT. Amino acid sequence: CASSLGRLNTEAFF.

The chain is built from TRBV6-1 and TRBJ2-1, with D possibly TRBD1 on 7 matching bases. V lost 4 bases and J lost 1, with 14 bases in between. Germline V gene lookup returns CDR1 MNHNS and CDR2 SASEGT. The CDR3 extends over 16 amino acids. This CDR3 is CASSGVSGGSYNEQFF. CDR3 in DNA: TGTGCCAGCAGTGGGGTGTCAGGGGGGTCCTACAATGAGCAGTTCTTC.

With respect to this clone: A junction boundary mismatches the germline segment, possibly from a read error. The chain is built from TRBV2 and TRBJ2-1, with TRBD1 as a possible D gene (6 bases). CDR3 size: 11 residues. Germline V gene lookup returns CDR1 SNHLY and CDR2 FYNNEI. The CDR3 coding sequence is TGTGCCAGCACAACAGGGTTCAACGTGGTCTTC. It translates to CASTTGFNVVF.

The chain recombines TRBV7-3 with TRBJ2-1; D might be TRBD1 or TRBD2, each matching 5 bases. CDR1 SGHTA and CDR2 FQGTGA come from the germline V gene. The CDR3 contains 14 residues. Trimming pared 2 bases from V and 8 bases from J, leaving 13 bases between. In DNA, the CDR3 is TGTGCCAGCAGCTTAGGGACCCCGACCGATGAGCAGTTCTTC. Translation: CASSLGTPTDEQFF.